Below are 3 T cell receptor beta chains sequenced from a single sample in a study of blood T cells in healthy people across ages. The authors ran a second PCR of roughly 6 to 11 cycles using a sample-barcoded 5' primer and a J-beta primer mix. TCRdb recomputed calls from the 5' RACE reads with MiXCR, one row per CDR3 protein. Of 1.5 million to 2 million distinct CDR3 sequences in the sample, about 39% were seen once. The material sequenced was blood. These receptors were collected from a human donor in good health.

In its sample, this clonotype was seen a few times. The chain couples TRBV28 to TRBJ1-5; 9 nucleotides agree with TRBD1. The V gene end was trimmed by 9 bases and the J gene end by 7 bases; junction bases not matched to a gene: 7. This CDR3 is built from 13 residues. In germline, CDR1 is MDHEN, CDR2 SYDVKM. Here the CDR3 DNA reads TGTGCCAGTAAGGGACAGGGCGGGCAGCCCCAGCATTTT. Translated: CASKGQGGQPQHF.

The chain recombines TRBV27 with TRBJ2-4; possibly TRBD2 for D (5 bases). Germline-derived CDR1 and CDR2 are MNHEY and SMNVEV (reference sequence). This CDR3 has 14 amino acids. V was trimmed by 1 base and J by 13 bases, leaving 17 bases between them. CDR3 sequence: CASSLFPVIGEQYF. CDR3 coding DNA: TGTGCCAGCAGTTTATTCCCGGTTATTGGGGAGCAGTACTTC.

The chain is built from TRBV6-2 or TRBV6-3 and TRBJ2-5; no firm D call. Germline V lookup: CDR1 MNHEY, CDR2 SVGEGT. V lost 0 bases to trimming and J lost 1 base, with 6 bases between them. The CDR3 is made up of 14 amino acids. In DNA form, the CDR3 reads TGTGCCAGCAGTTACTCGAGTTTCCAAGAGACCCAGTACTTC. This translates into CASSYSSFQETQYF.